This T cell receptor (beta chain) was identified during a study of blood T cells in healthy people across ages. With respect to this clonotype: Its specificity is not known.

CDR1 DFQATT and CDR2 SNEGSKA come from the germline V gene (reference sequence). The CDR3 is 16 amino acids. J gave up 9 bases and V 6 bases, and 17 bases lay outside the gene matches. Next came a second PCR, run for 7 to 11 cycles, which used a sample-barcoded 5' primer along with a J-beta primer mix. TCRdb recomputed calls from the 5' RACE reads with MiXCR, one row per CDR3 protein. The sample holds 700,000 or so distinct CDR3 sequences; roughly 41% are singletons and the top ten take about 30%. Regarding the study as a whole: Bulk PBMC profiling left naive and antigen-experienced comparisons inconclusive. Strongly correlated with naive T cell percentage was TCR beta diversity.

The source is a man aged 80 or over in good health. Material for sequencing was blood. J is TRBJ1-6 and V is TRBV20-1; TRBD1 agrees at 7 bases. The CDR3 spells CSATTDRQGRRSPLHF. The CDR3 DNA reads TGCAGTGCGACGACAGACCGACAGGGAAGACGTTCACCCCTCCACTTT.